What follows is one TCR beta chain and its context. Germline assignment: CDR1 MDHEN and CDR2 SYDVKM. Trimming took 2 bases from V and 0 from J, leaving 17 bases between them. There are 17 residues in the CDR3. The data derive from a study of T cell changes during pregnancy in multiple sclerosis. Generated by immunoSEQ multiplex PCR, the TCRdb table keeps only in-frame clones and is missing some. The sample has 30,000 to 40,000 clones; about 90% are singletons. This sample comprised CD4+ T cells from peripheral blood mononuclear cells, obtained in the third trimester of pregnancy. This sequence joins TRBV28 and TRBJ2-7, with a possible D match to TRBD1 (6 bases). The TCR comes from a female donor in good health, enrolled as a control in a pregnancy study. The CDR3 DNA follows: TGTGCCAGCAGTTTAAGGGGGTGGAAACAAAGCTCCTACGAGCAGTACTTC. Its protein is CASSLRGWKQSSYEQYF.